Below are 11 T cell receptor beta chains sequenced from a single sample in a study of blood T cell repertoires in COVID-19. Repertoires were generated with immunoSEQ multiplex PCR, while TCRdb's copy carries only in-frame clones and drops some. Of some 290,000 clones in the sample, around 90% were seen once. Sequencing was performed on peripheral blood. Source of these receptors: a woman aged 45-65 years who had recovered from COVID-19.

The chain is built from TRBV27 and TRBJ1-5, with 11 positions matching TRBD1. This CDR3 region has 14 residues. Losses at the gene ends were 8 bases for V and 6 bases for J; bases not matched to a gene: 6. Germline V gene lookup returns CDR1 MNHEY and CDR2 SMNVEV (reference sequence). Here the CDR3 DNA reads TGTGCCAGCTCCCTGGACAGGGGGCTTCAGCCCCAGCATTTT. Translating gives CASSLDRGLQPQHF.

This clone was recorded a few times. This chain joins TRBV6-2 or TRBV6-3 and TRBJ2-1; a possible D gene is TRBD2 (6 bases). Per germline, CDR1 MNHEY and CDR2 SVGEGT. Trimming took 5 bases from V and 4 from J, leaving 12 bases between them. The CDR3 spans 14 residues. CDR3 in amino acids: CASSPLAIYNEQFF. The CDR3 nucleotides read TGTGCCAGCAGTCCCCTAGCGATATACAATGAGCAGTTCTTC.

V gene TRBV18 combines with J gene TRBJ2-4, with 9 positions matching TRBD2. The V segment lost 4 bases and the J segment 0 bases; nucleotides outside the gene matches: 7. This CDR3 has 17 amino acids. The V gene's germline CDR1 is KGHSH and CDR2 LQKENI. The chain's CDR3 is CASSHLREGLAKNIQYF. The CDR3 DNA is TGTGCCAGCTCACATTTGCGGGAGGGCTTAGCCAAAAACATTCAGTACTTC.

This chain joins TRBV9 and TRBJ2-1, with D possibly TRBD1 on 5 matching bases. Germline CDR1 is SGDLS and CDR2 is YYNGEE. V dropped 0 bases and J dropped 9 bases, with 10 bases sitting between them. This CDR3 contains 13 residues. The CDR3: CASSVGRQTEQFF. The CDR3 region has the DNA TGTGCCAGCAGCGTAGGGCGACAGACTGAGCAGTTCTTC.

The chain is built from TRBV2 and TRBJ1-2, with D possibly TRBD1 on 5 matching bases. This CDR3 region has 14 residues. V lost 7 bases to trimming and J lost 3 bases, with 15 bases between them. In germline, CDR1 is SNHLY, CDR2 FYNNEI. CDR3 sequence: CASIWAIGDYGYTF. The CDR3 DNA follows: TGTGCCAGCATTTGGGCAATAGGGGACTATGGCTACACCTTC.

The chain has TRBV19 and TRBJ2-3; D is uncertain. Between the trimmed V and J ends, which lost 9 bases and 0 bases, there was a span of 13 bases. The germline V gene has CDR1 LNHDA and CDR2 SQIVND (reference sequence). This CDR3 is built from 14 residues. The CDR3 is CASARRTSTDTQYF. CDR3 nucleotides: TGTGCCAGCGCTCGGAGAACTAGCACAGATACGCAGTATTTT.

The chain couples TRBV10-1 to TRBJ1-1; the D gene is possibly TRBD1 (5 bases). The CDR3 has 13 amino acids. Trimming removed 4 bases from V and 4 bases from J, with 10 bases in between. Germline values: CDR1 WNHNN, CDR2 SYGVQD (reference sequence). CDR3 sequence (DNA): TGCGCCAGCAGTGGAGCGGGGGGCACTGAAGCTTTCTTT. It codes for CASSGAGGTEAFF.

V and J are TRBV5-1 and TRBJ1-2; D possibly corresponds to TRBD1 (6 bases). CDR1 is SGHRS, CDR2 YFSETQ, per germline. Trimming left V 0 bases short and J 12 bases short, with 15 bases between. The CDR3 extends over 13 amino acids. The CDR3 DNA sequence: TGCGCCAGCAGCTTGGAAACCGGGACAATCCACACCTTC. It yields the protein CASSLETGTIHTF.

The gene calls are TRBV10-3 and TRBJ2-7, with D perhaps TRBD2 (6 bases). V was cut by 5 bases and J by 3 bases, with 14 bases left in between. Germline values: CDR1 ENHRY, CDR2 SYGVKD. The CDR3 spans 14 residues. CDR3 nucleotide sequence: TGTGCCATCAGTTCAGGGTCGGACTACTACGAGCAGTACTTC. Encoded protein: CAISSGSDYYEQYF.

V gene TRBV5-1 combines with J gene TRBJ1-2, with D tentatively TRBD1 (6 bases). The length of the CDR3 is 15 residues. Germline V gene data show CDR1 as SGHRS and CDR2 as YFSETQ. V was cut by 0 bases and J by 7 bases, with 16 bases left in between. CDR3 DNA sequence: TGCGCCAGCAGCTTGGGGGACAAGCAAAGGACTGGCTACACCTTC. Translating it yields CASSLGDKQRTGYTF.

This clone was recorded a few times. V and J are TRBV28 and TRBJ1-4, with 7 bases that match TRBD1. Germline V gene sequence: CDR1 MDHEN, CDR2 SYDVKM. V lost 6 bases and J lost 6; bases outside the gene matches: 4. The CDR3 has 13 residues. Written as DNA, the CDR3 is TGTGCCAGCAGAGGGGACAGCGATGAAAAACTGTTTTTT. Its translation is CASRGDSDEKLFF. The variable domain in full, with the rest retrieved from reference TRBV28 and TRBJ1-4, is DVKVTQSSRYLVKRTGEKVFLECVQDMDHENMFWYRQDPGLGLRLIYFSYDVKMKEKGDIPEGYSVSREKKERFSLILESASTNQTSMYLCASRGDSDEKLFFGSGTQLSVL.